Following are 25 T cell receptor beta chains from one sample sequenced in a study of tumor-infiltrating lymphocytes in localized non-small cell lung cancer. Here immunoSEQ multiplex PCR was the method, and the copy in TCRdb shows in-frame clones only, minus some. The table lists 3,500 to 4,000 clones, less than 85% of them singletons. Sequenced sample: uninvolved lung tissue not adjacent to the tumor. Receptors were obtained from a human donor with non-small cell lung cancer.

The chain uses TRBV5-1 and TRBJ2-1, with 9 bases matching TRBD2. The CDR3 loop spans 15 amino acids. Trimming at V came to 2 bases and at J to 7 bases, leaving 7 bases not matched to a gene. Germline CDR1 and CDR2: SGHRS and YFSETQ. In DNA form, the CDR3 reads TGCGCCAGCAGCTTTTGGGCGGGAGGGGGTAATGAGCAGTTCTTC. Encoded protein: CASSFWAGGGNEQFF.

The genes are TRBV6-5 and TRBJ2-7; 9 positions agree with TRBD2. The CDR3 contains 16 residues. Germline V gene sequence: CDR1 MNHEY, CDR2 SVGAGI. Trimming cost V 1 base and J 7 bases; bases outside gene matches: 11. CDR3 bases: TGTGCCAGCAGTTACTTCCGGGGGCTAGCGGGACGGGAGCAGTACTTC. Translated: CASSYFRGLAGREQYF.

The sample holds a few counts of this clone. The chain carries TRBV5-1 and TRBJ2-1, with 8 bases identical to TRBD2. The junction had 11 bases not matched to a gene; V was cut back by 5 bases and J by 7 bases. Germline V gene data show CDR1 as SGHRS and CDR2 as YFSETQ. The CDR3 runs to 15 residues. The CDR3: CASRPTSDPLNEQFF. CDR3 nucleotides: TGCGCCAGCAGACCGACTAGCGACCCTCTTAATGAGCAGTTCTTC.

V usage is TRBV5-6 and J usage is TRBJ1-1; D remains unclear. Deletions cut 0 bases from V and 0 bases from J, with 9 bases between. The germline gives CDR1 SGHDT, CDR2 YYEEEE. The CDR3 runs 15 residues. The CDR3 here is CASSLETDLNTEAFF. Here the CDR3 DNA reads TGTGCCAGCAGCTTGGAGACGGATCTGAACACTGAAGCTTTCTTT.

This clone was observed a single time. The chain combines TRBV29-1 with TRBJ2-7; 7 bases fit TRBD2. The CDR3 has 16 amino acids. V dropped 5 bases and J dropped 6; count of bases not matched to a gene: 19. Germline CDR1 and CDR2: SQVTM and ANQGSEA. DNA for the CDR3: TGCAGCGTTAGCCTAGTTGGGATGCGGGGGTATCGCGAGCAGTACTTC. Amino acid sequence: CSVSLVGMRGYREQYF.

The gene calls are TRBV2 and TRBJ1-2; TRBD1 matches 10 bases. Unmatched junction bases numbered 2, after V lost 6 bases and J lost 4 bases. Germline V CDR1 and CDR2: SNHLY, FYNNEI. The CDR3 loop spans 13 amino acids. For the CDR3, the DNA is TGTGCCAGCAGGGGACAGGGGATCTATGGCTACACCTTC. It codes for CASRGQGIYGYTF.

This rearrangement joins TRBV5-4 to TRBJ1-1; the D is unclear. CDR1 SGHNT and CDR2 YYREEE come from the germline V gene (reference sequence). The ends were cut back, 0 bases at V and 4 bases at J, with 7 bases in the middle. CDR3 size: 13 residues. The CDR3 coding sequence is TGTGCCAGCAGCTTGGTAGCGGGCACTGAAGCTTTCTTT. Translating it yields CASSLVAGTEAFF.

V and J are TRBV2 and TRBJ2-3; 10 bases fit TRBD2. The V and J ends lost 6 bases and 6 bases, in that order; junction bases with no gene match: 9. CDR3 length equals 15 residues. The germline CDR1 and CDR2 sequences are SNHLY and FYNNEI. The CDR3 sequence is CASRAQRGGPDTQYF. The CDR3 region has the DNA TGTGCCAGCAGAGCACAGCGGGGGGGTCCCGATACGCAGTATTTT.

This clone was picked up a small number of times. J is TRBJ2-4 and V is TRBV5-4; D might be TRBD1 or TRBD2, each matching 5 bases. Germline V lookup: CDR1 SGHNT, CDR2 YYREEE (reference sequence). Trimming left V 4 bases short and J 4 bases short, with 27 bases between. This CDR3 is 19 amino acids long. Written as DNA, the CDR3 is TGTGCCAGCAGCCCCTTCCGGGGCGTGGGGGTAGGAGCGAAAAACATTCAGTACTTC. As protein: CASSPFRGVGVGAKNIQYF.

The chain recombines TRBV7-2 with TRBJ1-4; D gene ambiguous. Deletions cut 5 bases from V and 8 bases from J, with 18 bases between. Germline V gene lookup returns CDR1 SGHTA and CDR2 FQGNSA. CDR3 length equals 15 residues. The CDR3: CASSPSEVSQEKLFF. CDR3 DNA sequence: TGTGCCAGCAGCCCCTCAGAGGTTTCTCAGGAAAAACTGTTTTTT. The full variable domain, with the rest looked up from reference TRBV7-2 and TRBJ1-4, is GAGVSQSPSNKVTEKGKDVELRCDPISGHTALYWYRQSLGQGLEFLIYFQGNSAPDKSGLPSDRFSAERTGGSVSTLTIQRTQQEDSAVYLCASSPSEVSQEKLFFGSGTQLSVL.

The rearrangement joins TRBV5-1 to TRBJ1-5, with 12 bases that match TRBD1. This CDR3 region has 18 residues. The germline gives CDR1 SGHRS, CDR2 YFSETQ. J lost 0 bases, V lost 4 bases, and 8 bases had no gene match. The DNA of the CDR3 is TGCGCCAGCAGCCCCGGGACAGGGGGCCCTTATAGCAATCAGCCCCAGCATTTT. As protein: CASSPGTGGPYSNQPQHF.

The chain uses TRBV5-4 and TRBJ1-1; TRBD1 matches 7 bases. The germline CDR1 and CDR2 sequences are SGHNT and YYREEE (reference sequence). J was trimmed by 1 base and V by 3 bases; bases with no gene match: 6. The CDR3 runs 15 residues. The CDR3 DNA sequence: TGTGCCAGCAGCTCATTCGGGACAGCGAACACTGAAGCTTTCTTT. Protein sequence: CASSSFGTANTEAFF.

This clone showed up just once. The CDR3 protein is CAWSVTWTGEAGYTF. The CDR3 bases are TGTGCCTGGAGTGTCACCTGGACAGGGGAGGCTGGCTACACCTTC. The rearrangement joins TRBV30 to TRBJ1-2; 9 nucleotides line up with TRBD1. With 0 bases clipped from V and 7 bases from J, the junction kept 9 bases outside the gene matches. The germline V gene encodes CDR1 GTSNPN and CDR2 SVGIG (reference sequence). CDR3 length equals 15 residues.

V gene TRBV12-5 combines with J gene TRBJ1-1; D call uncertain. V lost 4 bases and J lost 4, with 13 bases in between. CDR1 is LGHNT and CDR2 is FRNRAP in the germline V gene. The CDR3 is made up of 14 amino acids. The CDR3: CASGSPTRSTEAFF. CDR3 sequence (DNA): TGTGCTAGTGGTTCACCGACACGCAGCACTGAAGCTTTCTTT.

The V and J genes are TRBV6-5 and TRBJ1-1; D gene unclear. Looked up from germline, CDR1 is MNHEY and CDR2 is SVGAGI. The CDR3 runs 12 residues. V gave up 8 bases and J gave up 1 base, with 8 bases separating them. CDR3 residues: CASGRRNTEAFF. CDR3 bases: TGTGCCAGCGGACGTCGGAACACTGAAGCTTTCTTT.

The V and J genes are TRBV29-1 and TRBJ1-1; 10 nucleotides match TRBD1. CDR1 SQVTM and CDR2 ANQGSEA come from the germline V gene. V gave up 6 bases and J gave up 6 bases; unmatched junction bases: 10. This CDR3 region has 14 residues. The CDR3 DNA reads TGCAGCGTCCGCCGGGACAGGGGTCTAGCTGAAGCTTTCTTT. As protein: CSVRRDRGLAEAFF.

CDR3 DNA sequence: TGTGCCAGCAGCTTATTGGGCACCGGGGAGCTGTTTTTT. This encodes CASSLLGTGELFF. V gene TRBV7-3 combines with J gene TRBJ2-2; D is unclear. V gave up 2 bases and J gave up 4 bases, with 5 bases separating them. This CDR3 contains 13 residues. CDR1 is SGHTA, CDR2 FQGTGA, per germline.

This clone was seen a single time. The gene calls are TRBV7-6 and TRBJ1-2; 7 positions match TRBD1. The CDR3 consists of 17 residues. Germline loops: CDR1 SGHVS, CDR2 FNYEAQ. J was trimmed by 3 bases and V by 4 bases; bases with no gene match: 14. Written as DNA, the CDR3 is TGTGCCAGCAGCTCATGGGGACAGATAGAACCTTACTATGGCTACACCTTC. It encodes CASSSWGQIEPYYGYTF.

V is TRBV29-1 and J is TRBJ2-2; D is perhaps TRBD1 or TRBD2 (5 bases each). The CDR3 length is 14 residues. Germline lookup yields CDR1 SQVTM and CDR2 ANQGSEA. V was cut by 7 bases and J by 6 bases, with 18 bases left in between. The CDR3 DNA follows: TGCAGCGCCAGAACTAGGGGAAGCGCCGGGGAGCTGTTTTTT. This codes for CSARTRGSAGELFF.

The chain couples TRBV6-5 to TRBJ1-2; tentative D call: TRBD1 (6 bases). CDR1 MNHEY and CDR2 SVGAGI come from the germline V gene. CDR3 length equals 12 residues. V lost 5 bases and J lost 5, with 9 bases in between. Here the CDR3 DNA reads TGTGCCAGCAGTATTACAGGGTATGGCTACACCTTC. This sequence encodes CASSITGYGYTF.

The chain employs TRBV5-1 and TRBJ1-1; tentatively, D is TRBD1 (5 bases). Germline V lookup: CDR1 SGHRS, CDR2 YFSETQ. The CDR3 sequence is 13 residues long. V gave up 0 bases and J gave up 8 bases, with 11 bases separating them. The CDR3 here is CASSLVGGGEAFF. For the CDR3, the DNA is TGCGCCAGCAGCTTGGTGGGGGGGGGAGAAGCTTTCTTT.

V gene TRBV6-1 combines with J gene TRBJ1-5, with 7 bases lining up with TRBD1. J lost 6 bases, V lost 7 bases, and 9 bases had no gene match. CDR3 length: 14 residues. Per the germline V gene, CDR1 is MNHNS and CDR2 is SASEGT. The CDR3 DNA reads as TGTGCCAGCAACTTAGCGGCAGGGGGTCAGCCCCAGCATTTT. Its protein is CASNLAAGGQPQHF.

The chain employs TRBV7-9 and TRBJ2-3; D might be TRBD2 (5 bases). The CDR3 loop spans 15 amino acids. Germline V gives CDR1 SEHNR, CDR2 FQNEAQ (reference sequence). Trimming stripped 9 bases from V and 0 bases from J, with 16 bases between. CDR3 DNA: TGTGCCAGTTGGGCGGGTACAACTAGCACAGATACGCAGTATTTT. This codes for CASWAGTTSTDTQYF.

The genes are TRBV14 and TRBJ2-7, with 11 nucleotides matching TRBD2. The CDR3 runs to 18 residues. The germline V gene has CDR1 SGHDN and CDR2 FVKESK. V shed 0 bases and J 2 bases; nucleotides not matched to a gene: 9. Here the CDR3 reads CASSQDPGTSGFPYEQYF. CDR3 bases: TGTGCCAGCAGCCAAGATCCCGGGACTAGCGGTTTTCCCTACGAGCAGTACTTC.

This chain connects TRBV4-3 to TRBJ2-5; D possibly uses TRBD1 or TRBD2 (5 bases each). CDR1 and CDR2 from the germline V gene are LGHNA and YSLEER. The CDR3 spans 15 residues. Between the trimmed V and J ends, which lost 7 bases and 5 bases, there was a span of 20 bases. The CDR3 protein is CASTRSGAPGETQYF. In nucleotides, the CDR3 is TGCGCCAGCACCCGGAGTGGGGCGCCGGGGGAGACCCAGTACTTC.